A single sample gave rise to the 17 T cell receptor beta chains below, sequenced in a study of shared clonotypes between healthy human individuals. Repertoires were generated with immunoSEQ multiplex PCR, while TCRdb's copy carries only in-frame clones and drops some. The data contain roughly 2.1 million clones, about 92% of them seen just once; the ten biggest clones take up 1.7%. Terminally differentiated effector memory CD45RA+ cells were left out of the naive CD8 fraction, which was CD45RO-negative and positively selected for CCR7. The sequencing sample was made of naive CD8+ T cells from PBMCs. These receptors were taken from a man aged 18 to 30 in good health. Some clones in this sample may be carry-over from other donors' samples.

The CDR3 is CASREGPSSSYEQYF. CDR3 in DNA: TGTGCCAGTAGGGAGGGACCGTCGAGCTCCTACGAGCAGTACTTC. The chain links TRBV2 to TRBJ2-7, with 7 bases fitting TRBD2. V lost 9 bases and J lost 0; bases outside the gene matches: 11. This CDR3 contains 15 residues. Looked up from germline, CDR1 is SNHLY and CDR2 is FYNNEI. Combining the CDR3 with reference TRBV2 and TRBJ2-7 gives the whole variable domain EPEVTQTPSHQVTQMGQEVILRCVPISNHLYFYWYRQILGQKVEFLVSFYNNEISEKSEIFDDQFSVERPDGSNFTLKIRSTKLEDSAMYFCASREGPSSSYEQYFGPGTRLTVT.

The rearrangement uses TRBV28 and TRBJ2-7; 8 nucleotides agree with TRBD1. V trimming: 6 bases; J trimming: 5 bases; junction bases outside the gene matches: 12. The length of the CDR3 is 15 residues. In germline, CDR1 is MDHEN, CDR2 SYDVKM. CDR3 nucleotide sequence: TGTGCCAGCAGGGCCCTCGCGGACAGGGCTAACGAGCAGTACTTC. Amino acids: CASRALADRANEQYF.

The chain employs TRBV28 and TRBJ2-3; no clear D. There are 12 residues in the CDR3. From germline, CDR1 is MDHEN and CDR2 SYDVKM. V lost 7 bases, J lost 4 bases, and 9 bases lay in between. The CDR3 bases are TGTGCCAGCACGACCCGGGCAGATACGCAGTATTTT. Protein sequence: CASTTRADTQYF.

The rearrangement links TRBV5-1 to TRBJ2-1; TRBD1 matches at 9 bases. There are 17 residues in the CDR3. The germline gives CDR1 SGHRS, CDR2 YFSETQ. J lost 0 bases, V lost 4 bases, and 8 bases had no gene match. The chain's CDR3 is CASSALDRGSSYNEQFF. The CDR3 DNA is TGCGCCAGCAGCGCCCTGGACAGGGGTAGCTCCTACAATGAGCAGTTCTTC.

V is TRBV2 and J is TRBJ1-4; unclear D gene. V was cut by 5 bases and J by 0 bases, with 10 bases left in between. The length of the CDR3 is 15 residues. Germline CDR1 reads SNHLY; CDR2 reads FYNNEI. The DNA for the CDR3 is TGTGCCAGCAGTCAATCAGCAGCAACTAATGAAAAACTGTTTTTT. Translating it yields CASSQSAATNEKLFF. Combining the CDR3 with reference TRBV2 and TRBJ1-4 gives the whole variable domain EPEVTQTPSHQVTQMGQEVILRCVPISNHLYFYWYRQILGQKVEFLVSFYNNEISEKSEIFDDQFSVERPDGSNFTLKIRSTKLEDSAMYFCASSQSAATNEKLFFGSGTQLSVL.

V gene TRBV5-6 combines with J gene TRBJ2-7, with 10 bases aligning to TRBD2. Per the germline V gene, CDR1 is SGHDT and CDR2 is YYEEEE. V shed 3 bases and J 2 bases; nucleotides not matched to a gene: 8. The CDR3 is made up of 16 amino acids. The CDR3, as DNA: TGTGCCAGCAGCTATGGGACTAGCGTAATTACCTACGAGCAGTACTTC. Its translation: CASSYGTSVITYEQYF. Drawing the rest from reference TRBV5-6 and TRBJ2-7, the complete variable domain is DAGVTQSPTHLIKTRGQQVTLRCSPKSGHDTVSWYQQALGQGPQFIFQYYEEEERQRGNFPDRFSGHQFPNYSSELNVNALLLGDSALYLCASSYGTSVITYEQYFGPGTRLTVT.

This rearrangement joins TRBV28 to TRBJ2-2; D not certain. This CDR3 spans 14 amino acids. Germline V gene sequence: CDR1 MDHEN, CDR2 SYDVKM. V was shortened by 3 bases and J by 1 base, with 6 bases between the two germline ends. Written as DNA, the CDR3 is TGTGCCAGCAGTTTCTGGGGGAACACCGGGGAGCTGTTTTTT. It yields the protein CASSFWGNTGELFF.

This clone occurred once. The chain combines TRBV4-1 with TRBJ2-1; weak D call: TRBD2 (5 bases). The germline V and J ends were trimmed by 1 base and 9 bases, with 13 bases remaining between them. Germline V gives CDR1 MGHRA, CDR2 YSYEKL. This CDR3 region has 14 residues. The CDR3 reads CASSQGMAGGEQFF. As DNA, the CDR3 is TGCGCCAGCAGCCAAGGTATGGCGGGTGGTGAGCAGTTCTTC.

The chain joins TRBV6-5 to TRBJ2-7; a possible D gene is TRBD1 (5 bases). Deletions cut 6 bases from V and 1 base from J, with 16 bases between. The CDR3 runs 15 residues. Germline CDR1 MNHEY, CDR2 SVGAGI. CDR3 in amino acids: CASSQFTQGSYEQYF. The CDR3 DNA follows: TGTGCCAGCAGCCAATTTACCCAGGGTTCCTACGAGCAGTACTTC.

The chain employs TRBV4-1 and TRBJ1-1; TRBD1 agrees at 7 bases. Germline V gives CDR1 MGHRA, CDR2 YSYEKL. V lost 3 bases, J lost 3 bases, and 4 bases stayed unmatched. The CDR3 runs 14 residues. The chain's CDR3 is CASSQEGAYTEAFF. The CDR3 nucleotides are TGCGCCAGCAGCCAGGAGGGGGCGTACACTGAAGCTTTCTTT.

The chain links TRBV29-1 to TRBJ2-6; D is unresolved. V lost 4 bases and J 0 bases, leaving 13 bases between the germline ends. CDR1 and CDR2 from the germline V gene are SQVTM and ANQGSEA. The CDR3 contains 16 residues. CDR3 in DNA: TGCAGCGTTGTGCCCCTATCGGGCTCTGGGGCCAACGTCCTGACTTTC. This encodes CSVVPLSGSGANVLTF.

This clone was found once. This chain uses TRBV6-5 with TRBJ2-2, with D unclear. V lost 7 bases and J 6 bases, leaving 6 bases between the germline ends. Germline CDR1 is MNHEY and CDR2 is SVGAGI. This CDR3 is 11 amino acids long. The CDR3: CASKTSGELFF. CDR3 DNA: TGTGCCAGCAAAACCTCCGGGGAGCTGTTTTTT.

The chain joins TRBV9 to TRBJ2-1; D perhaps matches TRBD2 (6 bases). CDR1 and CDR2 (germline): SGDLS, YYNGEE. The ends were cut back, 4 bases at V and 5 bases at J, with 19 bases in the middle. The CDR3 loop spans 16 amino acids. The chain's CDR3 is CASSHNTGTSNNEQFF. The CDR3 bases are TGTGCCAGCAGCCATAATACGGGGACTTCGAACAATGAGCAGTTCTTC.

As regards this clone: The sample carries other DNA sequences with the same CDR3. The chain joins TRBV9 to TRBJ2-7; weak D call: TRBD2 (5 bases). Germline CDR1 and CDR2: SGDLS and YYNGEE. Trimming pared 2 bases from V and 2 bases from J, leaving 11 bases between. The CDR3 covers 14 residues. For the CDR3, the DNA is TGTGCCAGCAGCGTCGAGGACTCCCCCTACGAGCAGTACTTC. Translated, it gives CASSVEDSPYEQYF.

The rearrangement joins TRBV7-9 to TRBJ2-7, with D unclear. Trimming stripped 1 base from V and 0 bases from J, with 10 bases between. This CDR3 spans 15 amino acids. Germline lookup yields CDR1 SEHNR and CDR2 FQNEAQ (reference sequence). The CDR3 sequence is CASSLDVRSSYEQYF. For the CDR3, the DNA is TGTGCCAGCAGCTTAGATGTGAGGAGCTCCTACGAGCAGTACTTC.

The J gene is TRBJ2-1, the V gene TRBV29-1; 8 bases are shared with TRBD2. Germline CDR1 reads SQVTM; CDR2 reads ANQGSEA. CDR3 length: 13 residues. After removal of 4 bases from V and 7 bases from J, the junction contained 6 bases not matched to a gene. The CDR3 region is CSVGVAGWNEQFF. The CDR3 DNA sequence: TGCAGCGTTGGGGTAGCGGGGTGGAATGAGCAGTTCTTC.

The V call is TRBV6-5, the J call TRBJ2-7; D is perhaps TRBD2 (6 bases). The germline CDR1 and CDR2 sequences are MNHEY and SVGAGI. The CDR3 has 14 amino acids. The ends were cut back, 4 bases at V and 4 bases at J, with 14 bases in the middle. This CDR3 is CASSSGLALYEQYF. The CDR3 bases are TGTGCCAGCAGTTCGGGACTCGCCTTATACGAGCAGTACTTC.